Only one count was recorded for the clone carrying this T cell receptor beta chain. The antigen is unknown. Naive CD8 cells lacked CD45RO, underwent positive selection for CCR7 and left out terminally differentiated effector memory CD45RA+ cells. None of the donors, who were healthy HIV-negative adults, had recently had acute infections or vaccinations. This sample stems from a study of shared clonotypes between healthy human individuals. Overall study: CD4 naive and memory got three plates each, CD8 naive two, CD8 memory one. Study results and caveats: With a handful of donors compared, 5% to 5.5% of naive CD4 clonotypes were shared.

The V gene end was trimmed by 5 bases and the J gene end by 5 bases; junction bases not matched to a gene: 9. Germline V CDR1 and CDR2: SGHAT, FQNNGV. This CDR3 spans 14 amino acids. The assay was run at deep level. Some clones are missing from TCRdb's copy, which holds only in-frame ones; the method was immunoSEQ multiplex PCR. This sample has approximately 1.9 million clones, with approximately 92% found just once. The sample was naive CD8+ T cells from PBMCs. This chain connects TRBV11-2 to TRBJ2-7; TRBD2 agrees at 7 bases. The receptor comes from a man between 18 and 35 years old in good health. Some clones in this sample may be carry-over from other donors' samples. The CDR3 spells CASSPRVGGHEQYF. In nucleotides, the CDR3 is TGTGCCAGCAGCCCCCGTGTGGGAGGGCACGAGCAGTACTTC.